This TCR beta chain was recovered during a study of glioma-infiltrating T cells. TCR alpha and beta CDR3 regions were amplified from RNA using iRepertoire nested multiplex PCR. For one-step reverse transcription and amplification, about 90-400 ng of tissue mRNA or PBMC total RNA was used. TCRdb fed the multiplex PCR reads into MiXCR, producing one record per CDR3 protein. The sample has around 150,000 distinct CDR3 sequences; about two fifths are singletons. Overall study results and limits: Tissue-blood divergence was below expectation in non-neoplastic patients, above in gliomas. Tissue and blood shared very few CDR3 sequences.

The V gene's germline CDR1 is KGHSH and CDR2 LQKENI. The ends lost 3 bases at V and 4 bases at J; junction bases unmatched: 9. CDR3 length equals 16 residues. As for this clonotype: No antigen is known for it.

This chain uses TRBV18 with TRBJ2-3; 8 nucleotides agree with TRBD2. This receptor was obtained from a human donor with low-grade glioma or glioblastoma, undergoing nonglioma brain surgery, or in good health (not recorded which). Sequenced: glioma tissue, nonneoplastic brain tissue, or PBMCs (not recorded which). The CDR3 reads CASSPSGGAGADTQYF. The CDR3 coding sequence is TGTGCCAGCTCACCGAGCGGGGGCGCGGGCGCAGATACGCAGTATTTT.